These 31 T cell receptor beta chains were all obtained from the same sample, sequenced in a study of blood T cell repertoires in COVID-19. Measured with immunoSEQ multiplex PCR; TCRdb has only the in-frame clones, and not every one. The table shows roughly 330,000 clones, with 87% occurring only once. Input material: PBMCs or T cells enriched from blood (not recorded which). The receptors originated from a woman younger than 45 who had recovered from COVID-19.

CDR3 sequence reads: CAWSSSEGQPQHF. The CDR3 DNA sequence: TGTGCCTGGAGTTCAAGCGAGGGTCAGCCCCAGCATTTT. The gene calls are TRBV30 and TRBJ1-5; D is uncertain. Germline CDR1 reads GTSNPN; CDR2 reads SVGIG (reference sequence). V lost 2 bases, J lost 6 bases, and 11 bases lay in between. This CDR3 comprises 13 residues.

This chain uses TRBV28 with TRBJ1-2; 8 nucleotides agree with TRBD1. The germline CDR1 and CDR2 sequences are MDHEN and SYDVKM. With V trimmed by 5 bases and J by 1 base, 3 bases remained unmatched. The CDR3 extends over 14 amino acids. CDR3 bases: TGTGCCAGCAGTCAGGGGGCCCTTAACTATGGCTACACCTTC. It encodes CASSQGALNYGYTF.

The chain has TRBV9 and TRBJ1-1; no definite D call. Germline-derived CDR1 and CDR2 are SGDLS and YYNGEE. V was pared by 0 bases and J by 5 bases, with 11 bases between. The CDR3 has 14 residues. The CDR3 sequence is CASSVAGTATEAFF. The CDR3 region has the DNA TGTGCCAGCAGCGTAGCTGGCACCGCTACTGAAGCTTTCTTT.

The rearrangement uses TRBV3-1 (or the pseudogene TRBV3-2) and TRBJ1-1; TRBD1 aligns across 7 bases. Germline V gives CDR1 LGHDT, CDR2 YNNKEL (reference sequence). The CDR3 runs 16 residues. The V segment lost 0 bases and the J segment 1 base; nucleotides outside the gene matches: 5. The CDR3 loop reads CASSQDRGTANTEAFF. The CDR3 DNA is TGTGCCAGCAGCCAAGACCGCGGGACAGCGAACACTGAAGCTTTCTTT.

The chain couples TRBV9 to TRBJ2-3; a weak D match, TRBD2 (7 bases). The CDR3 is 16 residues long. The V and J ends lost 0 bases and 2 bases respectively, with 13 bases between them. From germline, CDR1 is SGDLS and CDR2 YYNGEE. The CDR3 sequence: CASSVAGGSLTDTQYF. DNA of the CDR3: TGTGCCAGCAGCGTAGCGGGGGGCTCACTCACAGATACGCAGTATTTT.

The rearrangement joins TRBV7-2 to TRBJ2-1; TRBD1 matches 8 bases. Germline V CDR1 and CDR2: SGHTA, FQGNSA. V trimming: 2 bases; J trimming: 4 bases; junction bases outside the gene matches: 1. The length of the CDR3 is 14 residues. The CDR3 nucleotides are TGTGCCAGCAGCTTACAGGGGGCTTACAATGAGCAGTTCTTC. Translated: CASSLQGAYNEQFF.

The gene calls are TRBV27 and TRBJ2-5, with D perhaps TRBD1 (5 bases). CDR1 and CDR2 from the germline V gene are MNHEY and SMNVEV (reference sequence). The CDR3 spans 16 residues. The ends were cut back, 6 bases at V and 2 bases at J, with 19 bases in the middle. The CDR3 bases are TGTGCCAGCAGAGGGCCTAAGAGGACAACTCAAGAGACCCAGTACTTC. Amino acids: CASRGPKRTTQETQYF.

The chain employs TRBV7-2 and TRBJ1-1; D is uncertain. CDR3 size: 13 residues. Germline CDR1 reads SGHTA; CDR2 reads FQGNSA. V lost 3 bases to trimming and J lost 5 bases, with 10 bases between them. CDR3 sequence: CASSFKTRTEAFF. The CDR3 DNA sequence: TGTGCCAGCAGCTTCAAAACAAGAACTGAAGCTTTCTTT.

This clone has a handful of counts. This chain links TRBV7-2 with TRBJ1-2, with 9 bases fitting TRBD1. This CDR3 is 15 amino acids long. CDR1 and CDR2 (germline): SGHTA, FQGNSA. The V and J ends lost 0 bases and 4 bases, in that order; junction bases with no gene match: 3. The CDR3 protein is CASSLAGQGSYGYTF. The CDR3 DNA reads as TGTGCCAGCAGCTTAGCGGGACAGGGCAGCTATGGCTACACCTTC.

The chain employs TRBV20-1 and TRBJ1-2; tentative D call: TRBD1 (5 bases). Germline CDR1 and CDR2: DFQATT and SNEGSKA (reference sequence). The CDR3 sequence is 12 residues long. Deletions cut 3 bases from V and 4 bases from J, with 9 bases between. The CDR3 sequence is CSASLGGYGYTF. CDR3 DNA sequence: TGCAGTGCTAGTCTGGGGGGCTATGGCTACACCTTC.

The gene calls are TRBV27 and TRBJ1-2; no clear D. Between the trimmed V and J ends, which lost 5 bases and 7 bases, there was a span of 17 bases. The CDR3 is made up of 14 amino acids. Germline assignment: CDR1 MNHEY and CDR2 SMNVEV (reference sequence). The CDR3 loop is CASSPPPVGSGYTF. CDR3 sequence (DNA): TGTGCCAGCAGTCCCCCTCCTGTTGGGAGTGGCTACACCTTC.

This chain uses TRBV9 with TRBJ2-7; TRBD2 matches 11 bases. The junction had 7 bases not matched to a gene; V was cut back by 3 bases and J by 5 bases. The CDR3 consists of 15 residues. CDR1 SGDLS and CDR2 YYNGEE come from the germline V gene. The CDR3 DNA is TGTGCCAGCAGCGCCCTAGCGGGGGGTATGGACGAGCAGTACTTC. It specifies CASSALAGGMDEQYF. Using reference TRBV9 and TRBJ2-7 for the parts outside the CDR3, the full variable domain is DSGVTQTPKHLITATGQRVTLRCSPRSGDLSVYWYQQSLDQGLQFLIQYYNGEERAKGNILERFSAQQFPDLHSELNLSSLELGDSALYFCASSALAGGMDEQYFGPGTRLTVT.

This clone was found a few times. V gene TRBV12-3 or TRBV12-4 combines with J gene TRBJ1-1; a possible D gene is TRBD1 (5 bases). This CDR3 is 13 amino acids long. V was cut by 6 bases and J by 4 bases, with 12 bases left in between. This chain's CDR3 is CASRGPTGTEAFF. The DNA of the CDR3 is TGTGCCAGCAGGGGGCCGACTGGCACTGAAGCTTTCTTT.

This chain uses TRBV27 with TRBJ2-2; 7 bases are a match to TRBD1. V gave up 2 bases and J gave up 2 bases; unmatched junction bases: 5. Germline CDR1 is MNHEY and CDR2 is SMNVEV (reference sequence). The CDR3 runs to 16 residues. The CDR3 loop reads CASSLPGQLNTGELFF. The CDR3 nucleotides read TGTGCCAGCAGTTTACCGGGACAGCTTAACACCGGGGAGCTGTTTTTT.

In the case of this clone: The sample carries other DNA sequences with the same CDR3. This rearrangement joins TRBV7-9 to TRBJ1-1; unclear D gene. The CDR3 totals 13 residues. Between the trimmed V and J ends, which lost 0 bases and 6 bases, there was a span of 8 bases. Germline V gene sequence: CDR1 SEHNR, CDR2 FQNEAQ (reference sequence). This CDR3 reads CASSLAGGPEAFF. Here the CDR3 DNA reads TGTGCCAGCAGCTTAGCGGGAGGGCCTGAAGCTTTCTTT.

This chain uses TRBV18 with TRBJ1-3, with unresolved D. The CDR3 spans 14 residues. Per the germline V gene, CDR1 is KGHSH and CDR2 is LQKENI. Trimming took 5 bases from V and 0 from J, leaving 8 bases between them. The CDR3 DNA reads TGTGCCAGCTCAGGGCTTCTCTCTGGAAACACCATATATTTT. Translation: CASSGLLSGNTIYF.

The chain combines TRBV7-8 with TRBJ1-3; TRBD1 is a possible D gene (5 bases). V was shortened by 5 bases and J by 0 bases, with 14 bases between the two germline ends. The germline CDR1 and CDR2 sequences are SGHVS and FQNEAQ. The CDR3 is 16 residues long. The CDR3 DNA reads as TGTGCCAGCAGCCCCAGGACCGGGGGCTCTGGAAACACCATATATTTT. Translated: CASSPRTGGSGNTIYF. Full variable domain (outside the CDR3, taken from reference TRBV7-8 and TRBJ1-3): GAGVSQSPRYKVAKRGQDVALRCDPISGHVSLFWYQQALGQGPEFLTYFQNEAQLDKSGLPSDRFFAERPEGSVSTLKIQRTQQEDSAVYLCASSPRTGGSGNTIYFGEGSWLTVV.

The J gene is TRBJ1-2, the V gene TRBV7-8; TRBD1 aligns across 10 bases. CDR1 SGHVS and CDR2 FQNEAQ come from the germline V gene. The CDR3 contains 15 residues. Unmatched junction bases numbered 6, after V lost 5 bases and J lost 3 bases. CDR3 nucleotide sequence: TGTGCCAGCAGCCTTGGACAGGGGGGAGACTATGGCTACACCTTC. Amino acids: CASSLGQGGDYGYTF.

CDR3 nucleotides: TGCGCCAGCAGCCAAGATATAGCAAGGGGCTATAGCAATCAGCCCCAGCATTTT. Protein product: CASSQDIARGYSNQPQHF. This chain links TRBV4-3 with TRBJ1-5; maybe TRBD1 (5 bases). Germline V gene sequence: CDR1 LGHNA, CDR2 YSLEER. CDR3 size: 18 residues. The ends were cut back, 0 bases at V and 0 bases at J, with 15 bases in the middle.

The J gene is TRBJ1-1, the V gene TRBV18; 8 bases line up with TRBD1. CDR1 and CDR2 from the germline V gene are KGHSH and LQKENI. Trimming cost V 5 bases and J 6 bases; bases outside gene matches: 11. CDR3 length: 15 residues. CDR3 coding DNA: TGTGCCAGCTCATGGGTGCAGGGGGCGATGGCTGAAGCTTTCTTT. It codes for CASSWVQGAMAEAFF. The complete variable domain, with remaining parts taken from reference TRBV18 and TRBJ1-1, reads NAGVMQNPRHLVRRRGQEARLRCSPMKGHSHVYWYRQLPEEGLKFMVYLQKENIIDESGMPKERFSAEFPKEGPSILRIQQVVRGDSAAYFCASSWVQGAMAEAFFGQGTRLTVV.

This rearrangement joins TRBV19 to TRBJ1-2, with D perhaps TRBD1 (6 bases). The CDR3 has 14 residues. The V gene's germline CDR1 is LNHDA and CDR2 SQIVND (reference sequence). V shed 1 base and J shed 5 bases, with 11 bases lying between them. CDR3: CASSIGTGPYGYTF. CDR3 DNA: TGTGCCAGTAGTATAGGAACAGGGCCTTATGGCTACACCTTC.

This clone was detected once. V is TRBV7-3 and J is TRBJ1-6; possibly TRBD1 for D (5 bases). The CDR3 totals 16 residues. Germline CDR1 SGHTA, CDR2 FQGTGA. Trimming took 0 bases from V and 9 from J, leaving 15 bases between them. CDR3 nucleotide sequence: TGTGCCAGCAGCTTAACGTCGGGGGGATGGGGTTCACCCCTCCACTTT. Encoded protein: CASSLTSGGWGSPLHF.

The chain uses TRBV19 and TRBJ1-5, with D possibly matching TRBD1 (5 bases). This CDR3 contains 13 residues. The V gene's germline CDR1 is LNHDA and CDR2 SQIVND (reference sequence). The V end was cut by 3 bases, the J end by 4 bases, with 7 bases between. In DNA, the CDR3 is TGTGCCAGTAGTATGACAGTAAATCAGCCCCAGCATTTT. Amino acids: CASSMTVNQPQHF.

The rearrangement joins TRBV10-3 to TRBJ2-3; 8 bases are shared with TRBD1. Trimming at V came to 7 bases and at J to 3 bases, leaving 6 bases not matched to a gene. CDR3 length equals 14 residues. CDR1 is ENHRY and CDR2 is SYGVKD in the germline V gene. The CDR3 sequence: CAIKVDRGTDTQYF. CDR3 nucleotides: TGTGCCATCAAGGTAGACAGGGGAACAGATACGCAGTATTTT.

The J gene is TRBJ1-1, the V gene TRBV19; D is perhaps TRBD1 (6 bases). V lost 2 bases to trimming and J lost 5 bases, with 9 bases between them. The CDR3 has 13 amino acids. The germline V gene has CDR1 LNHDA and CDR2 SQIVND (reference sequence). The CDR3 sequence is CASSILGQTEAFF. CDR3 coding DNA: TGTGCCAGTAGTATACTCGGACAGACTGAAGCTTTCTTT.

The chain carries TRBV6-5 and TRBJ1-1; 9 nucleotides line up with TRBD1. The CDR3 has 16 residues. With V trimmed by 0 bases and J by 4 bases, 6 bases remained unmatched. Germline CDR1 MNHEY, CDR2 SVGAGI. CDR3 coding DNA: TGTGCCAGCAGTTACTCGGGGACAGGGCGGGTCACTGAAGCTTTCTTT. This gives the protein CASSYSGTGRVTEAFF.

The rearrangement joins TRBV5-4 to TRBJ1-1; D may be TRBD1 (5 bases). CDR1 and CDR2 (germline): SGHNT, YYREEE (reference sequence). This CDR3 is built from 11 residues. Trimming removed 3 bases at V and 6 bases at J, with 6 bases between. The CDR3 is CASSWGAEAFF. The CDR3 nucleotides are TGTGCCAGCAGCTGGGGGGCTGAAGCTTTCTTT.

The gene calls are TRBV11-2 and TRBJ1-1; D is possibly TRBD1 (6 bases). The CDR3 loop spans 15 amino acids. The V gene's germline CDR1 is SGHAT and CDR2 FQNNGV. The germline V and J ends were trimmed by 5 bases and 9 bases, with 22 bases remaining between them. This CDR3 reads CASSAAGGGGRKAFF. The CDR3 DNA is TGTGCCAGCAGCGCCGCAGGAGGGGGGGGGCGAAAAGCTTTCTTT.

The chain has TRBV11-2 and TRBJ1-1; TRBD1 might be the D (6 bases). The V and J ends lost 1 base and 3 bases respectively, with 12 bases between them. The CDR3 extends over 15 amino acids. Germline-derived CDR1 and CDR2 are SGHAT and FQNNGV. The CDR3 nucleotides are TGTGCCAGCAGCTTAGTTCCGGGACACTACACTGAAGCTTTCTTT. It codes for CASSLVPGHYTEAFF.

The CDR3 sequence is CAWSATLDRRGNSPLHF. The CDR3 coding sequence is TGTGCCTGGAGTGCGACCCTAGATAGGCGAGGAAATTCACCCCTCCACTTT. The chain recombines TRBV30 with TRBJ1-6; D gene unclear. CDR1 GTSNPN and CDR2 SVGIG come from the germline V gene (reference sequence). Trimming removed 1 base from V and 7 bases from J, with 20 bases in between. CDR3 size: 17 residues.

Here the CDR3 reads CASSQPTSANYEQYF. As DNA, the CDR3 is TGCGCCAGCAGTCAACCCACTAGCGCGAACTACGAGCAGTACTTC. The chain recombines TRBV23-1 with TRBJ2-7, with TRBD2 matching over 7 bases. TRBV23-1 is flagged as an ORF with uncertain function. The ends lost 2 bases at V and 3 bases at J; junction bases unmatched: 7. The CDR3 loop spans 15 amino acids.